This T cell receptor (beta chain) was profiled in a study of long-term antiretroviral therapy in people with HIV. Points from the study as a whole: Adherence to ART, viral resistance and therapy changes lacked any data. Dating from about 2004 to 2018, the blood was possibly obtained under older ART regimens.

As concerns this clone: Antigen: not known.

The germline V gene has CDR1 MGHRA and CDR2 YSYEKL. V was clipped by 3 bases and J by 4 bases, with 9 bases between them. The CDR3 spans 13 residues. The assay used was immunoSEQ (version v3.0), run at survey level. Some clones are missing from TCRdb's copy, which holds only in-frame ones; the method was immunoSEQ multiplex PCR. The sample carries approximately 25,000 clones, 65% to 90% recorded once. This clonotype was sampled from a man over 45 with HIV. The V call is TRBV4-1, the J call TRBJ1-1, with D perhaps matching TRBD1 (5 bases). This material consisted of unsorted PBMCs, taken 3 years after starting antiretroviral therapy. The CDR3 is CASSHGAGTEAFF. The CDR3 DNA sequence: TGCGCCAGCAGCCATGGGGCGGGCACTGAAGCTTTCTTT.